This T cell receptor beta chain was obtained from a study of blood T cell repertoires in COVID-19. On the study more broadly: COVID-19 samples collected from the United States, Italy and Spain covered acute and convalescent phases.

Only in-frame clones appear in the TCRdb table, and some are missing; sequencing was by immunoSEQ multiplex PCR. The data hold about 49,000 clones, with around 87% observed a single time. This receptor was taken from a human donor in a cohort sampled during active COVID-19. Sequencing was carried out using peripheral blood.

CDR3 DNA sequence: TGTGCCAGCAGTTACTTGGGGGGAGGCACCGGGGAGCTGTTTTTT. This codes for CASSYLGGGTGELFF. This chain uses TRBV6-6 with TRBJ2-2, with D possibly TRBD2 on 6 matching bases. Trimming removed 1 base at V and 4 bases at J, with 10 bases between. Germline V gene data show CDR1 as MNHNY and CDR2 as SVGAGI (reference sequence). CDR3 length equals 15 residues.